These 21 T cell receptor beta chains originate from one sample sequenced in a study of cytomegalovirus exposure and HLA in healthy donors. The study ran its PCR with 60 Vbeta and 13 Jbeta primers. The assay was immunoSEQ multiplex PCR, and TCRdb's table has in-frame clones only and misses some. The table lists 160,000 or so clones, around 72% of them singletons. The sample comprised PBMCs. All receptors come from a woman aged 40 to 50 in good health and CMV-seropositive.

A single count supports this clone. The chain is built from TRBV27 and TRBJ1-1, with 11 bases identical to TRBD1. Germline-derived CDR1 and CDR2 are MNHEY and SMNVEV (reference sequence). CDR3 length: 12 residues. Trimming took 6 bases from V and 11 from J; bases not matched to a gene: 5. The CDR3 nucleotides read TGTGCCAGCAGCAGGGACAGGGGGTCGGCTTTCTTT. It specifies CASSRDRGSAFF.

This chain links TRBV19 with TRBJ2-3, with 11 nucleotides matching TRBD1. The CDR3 is made up of 18 amino acids. V trimming: 0 bases; J trimming: 4 bases; junction bases outside the gene matches: 9. From germline, CDR1 is LNHDA and CDR2 SQIVND (reference sequence). For the CDR3, the DNA is TGTGCCAGTAGTATAGACCCACAGGACAGGGGGCGGTCAGATACGCAGTATTTT. It is translated as CASSIDPQDRGRSDTQYF.

This clone was observed a few times. The chain has TRBV7-2 and TRBJ1-1, with D maybe TRBD1 (6 bases). The length of the CDR3 is 14 residues. Between the trimmed V and J ends, which lost 5 bases and 0 bases, there was a span of 10 bases. Germline CDR1 SGHTA, CDR2 FQGNSA. CDR3 nucleotides: TGTGCCAGCAGCACGGACAGCATGAACACTGAAGCTTTCTTT. It translates to CASSTDSMNTEAFF.

The chain combines TRBV2 with TRBJ2-2; 9 positions agree with TRBD2. This CDR3 comprises 15 residues. V lost 7 bases to trimming and J lost 6 bases; unmatched junction nucleotides: 9. Germline V gene data show CDR1 as SNHLY and CDR2 as FYNNEI. In nucleotides, the CDR3 is TGTGCCAGCAATTCGGGGCGGGGGGGATCCGGGGAGCTGTTTTTT. Translation: CASNSGRGGSGELFF.

The chain employs TRBV4-1 and TRBJ1-6; weak D call: TRBD1 (5 bases). V gave up 0 bases and J gave up 7 bases, with 13 bases separating them. The CDR3 runs 16 residues. Germline V gene lookup returns CDR1 MGHRA and CDR2 YSYEKL. The CDR3 sequence: CASSQERARQNSPLHF. The CDR3 DNA is TGCGCCAGCAGCCAAGAACGGGCAAGACAGAATTCACCCCTCCACTTT.

This clone was seen only a few times. This chain joins TRBV11-2 and TRBJ1-6; D ambiguous. The V end lost 0 bases, the J end lost 9 bases, and 9 bases lay between the germline ends. Germline CDR1 reads SGHAT; CDR2 reads FQNNGV. This CDR3 spans 14 amino acids. The chain's CDR3 is CASSLDIEFSPLHF. CDR3 nucleotide sequence: TGTGCCAGCAGCTTAGACATTGAGTTTTCACCCCTCCACTTT.

The CDR3 sequence: CASGDRTSEAYEQYF. As DNA, the CDR3 is TGTGCTAGTGGTGACAGGACTAGCGAGGCCTACGAGCAGTACTTC. The chain combines TRBV12-5 with TRBJ2-7; 9 bases are shared with TRBD2. Germline loops: CDR1 LGHNT, CDR2 FRNRAP. The CDR3 runs to 15 residues. The V gene end was trimmed by 5 bases and the J gene end by 2 bases; junction bases not matched to a gene: 7.

Note on this clone: Germline and junction disagree at one end, which may indicate a read error. The genes are TRBV7-2 and TRBJ2-4; TRBD1 matches at 9 bases. The CDR3 runs 16 residues. In germline, CDR1 is SGHTA, CDR2 FQGNSA. The CDR3 is CASSLDGTGSKNSQYF. The CDR3 DNA reads TGTGCCAGCAGCTTAGATGGGACAGGGTCCAAAAACAGTCAGTACTTC.

The chain carries TRBV30 and TRBJ2-2; 10 nucleotides agree with TRBD1. In germline, CDR1 is GTSNPN, CDR2 SVGIG (reference sequence). The CDR3 covers 17 residues. Germline trimming cut 2 bases from V and 3 bases from J; bases unmatched to any gene: 9. The CDR3 region has the DNA TGTGCCTGGAGTAGTTCGTCCGGGACAGGGGACACCGGGGAGCTGTTTTTT. Encoded protein: CAWSSSSGTGDTGELFF.

The chain joins TRBV28 to TRBJ1-2; TRBD1 agrees at 8 bases. The CDR3 spans 15 residues. The V and J ends lost 4 bases and 7 bases, in that order; junction bases with no gene match: 11. Germline V CDR1 and CDR2: MDHEN, SYDVKM. CDR3 in DNA: TGTGCCAGCAGTTCGGGGACAGGTTCTTGGGGTGGCTACACCTTC. Translated: CASSSGTGSWGGYTF.

This clone occurred a few times. This rearrangement joins TRBV6-1 to TRBJ2-3; D is ambiguous. CDR1 and CDR2 (germline): MNHNS, SASEGT. This CDR3 is built from 15 residues. V lost 3 bases and J lost 2, with 12 bases in between. This CDR3 reads CASSDGDTLTDTQYF. CDR3 nucleotides: TGTGCCAGCAGTGACGGAGATACACTCACAGATACGCAGTATTTT.

DNA for the CDR3: TGTGCCAGCAGCTGGACCAGCGGGGGGGCCGAGCAGTACTTC. This encodes CASSWTSGGAEQYF. The rearrangement uses TRBV5-4 and TRBJ2-7, with 10 bases matching TRBD2. This CDR3 is built from 14 residues. Germline V CDR1 and CDR2: SGHNT, YYREEE (reference sequence). The junction had 6 bases not matched to a gene; V was cut back by 3 bases and J by 6 bases.

Worth noting for this clone: A read error may produce the germline difference seen at one junction end. The chain combines TRBV6-1 with TRBJ2-6, with D perhaps TRBD1 (5 bases). The V gene's germline CDR1 is MNHNS and CDR2 SASEGT. There are 15 residues in the CDR3. The CDR3, as DNA: TGTGCCAGCAGTCAAACCGACTCTGGGGCCAACGGCCTGACTTTC. Protein product: CASSQTDSGANGLTF.

The rearrangement uses TRBV7-9 and TRBJ1-1, with D hard to call. The V and J ends lost 3 bases and 1 base respectively, with 6 bases between them. Germline V gives CDR1 SEHNR, CDR2 FQNEAQ (reference sequence). This CDR3 has 13 amino acids. The DNA of the CDR3 is TGTGCCAGCAGCTTTAACGGGAACACTGAAGCTTTCTTT. It is translated as CASSFNGNTEAFF. Together with reference TRBV7-9 and TRBJ1-1, the CDR3 gives the full variable domain: DTGVSQNPRHKITKRGQNVTFRCDPISEHNRLYWYRQTLGQGPEFLTYFQNEAQLEKSRLLSDRFSAERPKGSFSTLEIQRTEQGDSAMYLCASSFNGNTEAFFGQGTRLTVV.

This chain uses TRBV6-6 with TRBJ2-7, with a weak D call TRBD2 (6 bases). Trimming shortened V by 0 bases and J by 5 bases, and 17 bases separated the two germline ends. CDR3 length: 16 amino acids. Per the germline V gene, CDR1 is MNHNY and CDR2 is SVGAGI (reference sequence). In DNA form, the CDR3 reads TGTGCCAGCAGTTACTCCCTTCTCGGGGGAGCCGACGAGCAGTACTTC. Translated: CASSYSLLGGADEQYF.

The chain is built from TRBV7-9 and TRBJ1-6; D is possibly TRBD1 (5 bases). CDR3 size: 16 residues. Trimming took 1 base from V and 0 from J, leaving 7 bases between them. In germline, CDR1 is SEHNR, CDR2 FQNEAQ (reference sequence). The CDR3 coding sequence is TGTGCCAGCAGCTTAGGGGGCGTCTCCTATAATTCACCCCTCCACTTT. Translated, it gives CASSLGGVSYNSPLHF.

The rearrangement links TRBV30 to TRBJ2-6; TRBD1 agrees at 7 bases. The trim removed 5 bases at V and 0 bases at J, leaving 7 bases unmatched. Looked up from germline, CDR1 is GTSNPN and CDR2 is SVGIG (reference sequence). This CDR3 spans 16 amino acids. The CDR3 sequence: CAWAQGQISGANVLTF. The CDR3 DNA is TGTGCCTGGGCCCAGGGACAGATCTCTGGGGCCAACGTCCTGACTTTC.

V gene TRBV9 combines with J gene TRBJ2-7; the match to TRBD1 covers 9 bases. V shed 4 bases and J 4 bases; nucleotides not matched to a gene: 6. The CDR3 is made up of 14 amino acids. Germline assignment: CDR1 SGDLS and CDR2 YYNGEE. The CDR3 DNA follows: TGTGCCAGCAGCCCATCCGGGACAGGGTACGAGCAGTACTTC. Amino acid sequence: CASSPSGTGYEQYF.

The rearrangement uses TRBV5-1 and TRBJ1-6; no reliable D call. CDR3 length: 15 amino acids. Trimming shortened V by 5 bases and J by 4 bases, and 13 bases separated the two germline ends. CDR1 and CDR2 from the germline V gene are SGHRS and YFSETQ. The CDR3 coding sequence is TGCGCCAGCAGAGAAAACTTCGGGTATAATTCACCCCTCCACTTT. Translating it yields CASRENFGYNSPLHF.

This clone was seen once. This chain connects TRBV5-6 to TRBJ1-5, with a possible D match to TRBD1 (6 bases). This CDR3 is built from 17 residues. Germline V gene data show CDR1 as SGHDT and CDR2 as YYEEEE. With 4 bases removed from V and 4 bases from J, the gap between germline ends came to 21 bases. The CDR3 protein is CASSDYDNRDGNQPQHF. CDR3 sequence (DNA): TGTGCCAGCAGCGATTACGATAACAGGGACGGTAATCAGCCCCAGCATTTT.

This clone showed up just a few times. J is TRBJ1-6 and V is TRBV9; TRBD1 matches 7 bases. The V gene's germline CDR1 is SGDLS and CDR2 YYNGEE. CDR3 length: 14 residues. V lost 3 bases and J lost 7; bases outside the gene matches: 4. The CDR3: CASSGGTANSPLHF. Here the CDR3 DNA reads TGTGCCAGCAGCGGCGGGACAGCGAATTCACCCCTCCACTTT.